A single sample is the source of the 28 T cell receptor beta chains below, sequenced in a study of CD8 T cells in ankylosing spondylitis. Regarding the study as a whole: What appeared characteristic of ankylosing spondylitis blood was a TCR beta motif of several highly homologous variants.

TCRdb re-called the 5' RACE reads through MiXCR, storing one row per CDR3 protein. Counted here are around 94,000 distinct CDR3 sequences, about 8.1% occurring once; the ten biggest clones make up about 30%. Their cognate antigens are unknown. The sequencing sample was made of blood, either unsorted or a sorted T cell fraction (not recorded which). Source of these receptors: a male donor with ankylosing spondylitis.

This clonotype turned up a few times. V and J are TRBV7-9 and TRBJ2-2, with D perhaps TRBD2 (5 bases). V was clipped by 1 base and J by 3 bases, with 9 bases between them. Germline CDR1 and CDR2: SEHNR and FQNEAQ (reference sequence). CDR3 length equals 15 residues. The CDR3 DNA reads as TGTGCCAGCAGCTTAGAGGCTAGCCACACCGGGGAGCTGTTTTTT. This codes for CASSLEASHTGELFF.

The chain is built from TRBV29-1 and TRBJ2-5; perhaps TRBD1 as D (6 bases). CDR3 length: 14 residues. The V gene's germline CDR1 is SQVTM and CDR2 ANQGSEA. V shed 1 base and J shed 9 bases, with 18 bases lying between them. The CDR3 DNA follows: TGCAGCGTTGAAGGCGCCAGGGGAAAAGATTCCCAGTACTTC. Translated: CSVEGARGKDSQYF. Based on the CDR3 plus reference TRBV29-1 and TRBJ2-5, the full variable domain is SAVISQKPSRDICQRGTSLTIQCQVDSQVTMMFWYRQQPGQSLTLIATANQGSEATYESGFVIDKFPISRPNLTFSTLTVSNMSPEDSSIYLCSVEGARGKDSQYFGPGTRLLVL.

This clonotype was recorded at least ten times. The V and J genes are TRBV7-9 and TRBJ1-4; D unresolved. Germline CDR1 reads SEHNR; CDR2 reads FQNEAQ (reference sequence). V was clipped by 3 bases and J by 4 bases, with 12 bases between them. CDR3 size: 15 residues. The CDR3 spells CASSLGYNDNEKLFF. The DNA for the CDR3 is TGTGCCAGCAGCTTGGGGTACAATGATAATGAAAAACTGTTTTTT.

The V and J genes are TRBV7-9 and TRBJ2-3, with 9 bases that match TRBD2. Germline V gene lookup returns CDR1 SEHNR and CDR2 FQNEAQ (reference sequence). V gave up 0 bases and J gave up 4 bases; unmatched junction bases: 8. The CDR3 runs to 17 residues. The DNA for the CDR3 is TGTGCCAGCAGCTTAGCCACCGCGGGAGGGAAGCCAGATACGCAGTATTTT. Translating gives CASSLATAGGKPDTQYF.

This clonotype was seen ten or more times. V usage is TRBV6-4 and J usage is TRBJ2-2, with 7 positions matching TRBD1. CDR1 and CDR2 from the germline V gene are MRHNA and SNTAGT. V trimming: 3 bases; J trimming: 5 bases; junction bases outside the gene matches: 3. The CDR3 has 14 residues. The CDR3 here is CASSEQGQTGELFF. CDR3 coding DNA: TGTGCCAGCAGTGAACAGGGACAGACCGGGGAGCTGTTTTTT.

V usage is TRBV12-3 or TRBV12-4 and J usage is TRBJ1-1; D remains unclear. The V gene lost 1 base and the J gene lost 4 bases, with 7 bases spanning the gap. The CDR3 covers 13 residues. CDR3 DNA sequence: TGTGCCAGCAGTTTAGGGGATAGCACTGAAGCTTTCTTT. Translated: CASSLGDSTEAFF.

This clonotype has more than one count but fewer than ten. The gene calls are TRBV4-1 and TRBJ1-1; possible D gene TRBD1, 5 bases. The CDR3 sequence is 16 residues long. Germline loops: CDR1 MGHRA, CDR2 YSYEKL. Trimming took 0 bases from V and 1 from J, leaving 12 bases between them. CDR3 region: CASSQDVAGRNTEAFF. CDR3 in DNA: TGCGCCAGCAGCCAAGATGTAGCAGGGCGGAACACTGAAGCTTTCTTT.

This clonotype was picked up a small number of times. The CDR3: CASRSHANTGELFF. CDR3 DNA: TGTGCCAGCAGGTCGCACGCGAACACCGGGGAGCTGTTTTTT. V usage is TRBV7-8 and J usage is TRBJ2-2; D call uncertain. The CDR3 consists of 14 residues. Germline CDR1 and CDR2: SGHVS and FQNEAQ. V was clipped by 6 bases and J by 0 bases, with 8 bases between them. The entire variable domain, with the rest obtained from reference TRBV7-8 and TRBJ2-2, is as follows: GAGVSQSPRYKVAKRGQDVALRCDPISGHVSLFWYQQALGQGPEFLTYFQNEAQLDKSGLPSDRFFAERPEGSVSTLKIQRTQQEDSAVYLCASRSHANTGELFFGEGSRLTVL.

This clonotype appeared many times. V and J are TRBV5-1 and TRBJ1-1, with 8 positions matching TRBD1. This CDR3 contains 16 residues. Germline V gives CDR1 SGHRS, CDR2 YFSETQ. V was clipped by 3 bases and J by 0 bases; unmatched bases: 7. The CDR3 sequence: CASSSRTGIMNTEAFF. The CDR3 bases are TGCGCCAGCAGCTCGCGGACAGGGATCATGAACACTGAAGCTTTCTTT.

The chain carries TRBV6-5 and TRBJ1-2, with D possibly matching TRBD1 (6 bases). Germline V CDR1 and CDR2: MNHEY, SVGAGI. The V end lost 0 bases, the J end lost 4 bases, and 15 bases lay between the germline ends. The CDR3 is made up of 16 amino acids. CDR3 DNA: TGTGCCAGCAGTTACTCTCCGGGGGCTACGGGCTATGGCTACACCTTC. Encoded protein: CASSYSPGATGYGYTF.

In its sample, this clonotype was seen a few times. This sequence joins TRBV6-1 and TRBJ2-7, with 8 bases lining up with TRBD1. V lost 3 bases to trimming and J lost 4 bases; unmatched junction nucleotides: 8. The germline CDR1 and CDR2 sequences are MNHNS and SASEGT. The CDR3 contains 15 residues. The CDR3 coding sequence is TGTGCCAGCAGTGAGGAGCAGGGGGCGAGTTACGAGCAGTACGTC. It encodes CASSEEQGASYEQYV.

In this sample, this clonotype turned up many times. CDR3 nucleotides: TGTGCCAGCAGCCTGGGACAGGGCTCTGAAGCTTTCTTT. This encodes CASSLGQGSEAFF. This rearrangement joins TRBV5-5 to TRBJ1-1; 9 nucleotides match TRBD1. The CDR3 runs 13 residues. Per the germline V gene, CDR1 is SGHKS and CDR2 is YYEKEE (reference sequence). J lost 6 bases, V lost 4 bases, and 4 bases had no gene match.

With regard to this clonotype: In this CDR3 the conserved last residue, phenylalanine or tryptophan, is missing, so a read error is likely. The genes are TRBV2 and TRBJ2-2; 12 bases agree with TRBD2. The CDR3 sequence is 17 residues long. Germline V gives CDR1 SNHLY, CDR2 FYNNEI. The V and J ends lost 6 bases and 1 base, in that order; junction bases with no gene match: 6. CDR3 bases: TGTGCCAGCAGCGGGACTAGCGGGCCCCGGAACACCGGGGAGCTGTTTTCT. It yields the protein CASSGTSGPRNTGELFS.

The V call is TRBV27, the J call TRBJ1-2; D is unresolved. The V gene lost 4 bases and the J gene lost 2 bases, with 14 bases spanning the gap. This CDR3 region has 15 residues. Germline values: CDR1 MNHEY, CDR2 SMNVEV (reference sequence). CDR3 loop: CASSSLHFGNYGYTF. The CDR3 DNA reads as TGTGCCAGCAGTTCTCTCCATTTTGGGAACTATGGCTACACCTTC.

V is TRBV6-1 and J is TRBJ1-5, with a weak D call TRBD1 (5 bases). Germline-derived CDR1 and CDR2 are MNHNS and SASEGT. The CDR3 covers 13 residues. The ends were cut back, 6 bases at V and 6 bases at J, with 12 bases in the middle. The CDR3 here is CASRGGGSQPQHF. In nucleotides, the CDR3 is TGTGCCAGCAGAGGCGGGGGATCTCAGCCCCAGCATTTT.

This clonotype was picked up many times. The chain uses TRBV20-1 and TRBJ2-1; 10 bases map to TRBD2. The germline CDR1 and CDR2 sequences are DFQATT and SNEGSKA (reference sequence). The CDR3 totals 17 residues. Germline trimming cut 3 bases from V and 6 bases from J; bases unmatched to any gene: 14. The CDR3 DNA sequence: TGCAGTGCTAGGCCCCCGGTTAGCGGGAGGAACTCCAATGAGCAGTTCTTC. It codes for CSARPPVSGRNSNEQFF.

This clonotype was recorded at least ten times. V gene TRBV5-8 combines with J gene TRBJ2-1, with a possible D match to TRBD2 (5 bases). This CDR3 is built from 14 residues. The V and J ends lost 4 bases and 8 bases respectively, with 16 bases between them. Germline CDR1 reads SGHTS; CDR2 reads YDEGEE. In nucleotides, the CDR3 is TGTGCCAGCAGCACCTTCGGGGTAGAGGATGAGCAGTTCTTC. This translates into CASSTFGVEDEQFF.

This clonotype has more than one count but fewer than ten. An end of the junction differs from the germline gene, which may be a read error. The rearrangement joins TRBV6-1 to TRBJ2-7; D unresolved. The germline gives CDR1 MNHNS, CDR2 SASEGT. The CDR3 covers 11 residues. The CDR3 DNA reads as TGTGCCAGCAGGGAAGCCTACGAGCAGTACTTC. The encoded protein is CASREAYEQYF.

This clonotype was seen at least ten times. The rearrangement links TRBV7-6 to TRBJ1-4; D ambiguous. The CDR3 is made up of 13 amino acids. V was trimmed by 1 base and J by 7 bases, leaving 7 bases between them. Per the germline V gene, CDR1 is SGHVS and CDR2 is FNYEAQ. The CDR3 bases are TGTGCCAGCAGCTTAGTAGGCTTTGAAAAACTGTTTTTT. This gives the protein CASSLVGFEKLFF.

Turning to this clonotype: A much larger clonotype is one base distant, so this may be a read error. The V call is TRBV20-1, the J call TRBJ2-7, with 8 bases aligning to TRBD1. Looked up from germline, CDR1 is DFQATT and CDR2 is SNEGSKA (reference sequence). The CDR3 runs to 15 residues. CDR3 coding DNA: TGCAGTGGTAGAGATTTGGACAGGGACTCCTACGAGCAGTACTTC. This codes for CSGRDLDRDSYEQYF.

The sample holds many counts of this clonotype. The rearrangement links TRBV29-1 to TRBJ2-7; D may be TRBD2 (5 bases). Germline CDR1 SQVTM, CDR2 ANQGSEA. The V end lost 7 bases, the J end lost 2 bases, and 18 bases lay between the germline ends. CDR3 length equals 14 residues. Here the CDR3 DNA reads TGCAGCGCTCGAGGTGGAGGTCGTACCTACGAGCAGTACTTC. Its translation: CSARGGGRTYEQYF.

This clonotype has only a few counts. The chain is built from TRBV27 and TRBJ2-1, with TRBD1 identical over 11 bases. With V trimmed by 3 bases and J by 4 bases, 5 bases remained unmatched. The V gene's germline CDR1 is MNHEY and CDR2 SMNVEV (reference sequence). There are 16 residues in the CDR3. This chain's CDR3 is CASSFSGQGGYNEQFF. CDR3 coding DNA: TGTGCCAGCAGTTTCTCGGGACAGGGGGGATACAATGAGCAGTTCTTC.

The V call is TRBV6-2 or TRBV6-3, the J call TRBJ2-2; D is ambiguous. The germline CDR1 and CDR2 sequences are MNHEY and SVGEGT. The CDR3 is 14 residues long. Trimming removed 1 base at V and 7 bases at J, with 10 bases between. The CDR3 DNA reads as TGTGCCAGCAGTTACTTCGTGAAGGGCGGGGAGCTGTTTTTT. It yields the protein CASSYFVKGGELFF.

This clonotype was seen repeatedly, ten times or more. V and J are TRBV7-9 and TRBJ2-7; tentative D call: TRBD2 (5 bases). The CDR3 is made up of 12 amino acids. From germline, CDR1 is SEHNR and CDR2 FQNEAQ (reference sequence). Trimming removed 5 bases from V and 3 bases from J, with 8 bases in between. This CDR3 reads CASSAGDYEQYF. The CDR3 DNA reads TGTGCCAGCAGCGCCGGGGACTACGAGCAGTACTTC.

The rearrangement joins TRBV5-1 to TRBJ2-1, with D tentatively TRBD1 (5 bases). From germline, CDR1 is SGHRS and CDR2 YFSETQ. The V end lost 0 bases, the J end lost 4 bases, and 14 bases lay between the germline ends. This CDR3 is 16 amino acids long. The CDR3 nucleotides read TGCGCCAGCAGCTTGGCCATAGGGGCGATATACAATGAGCAGTTCTTC. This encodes CASSLAIGAIYNEQFF.

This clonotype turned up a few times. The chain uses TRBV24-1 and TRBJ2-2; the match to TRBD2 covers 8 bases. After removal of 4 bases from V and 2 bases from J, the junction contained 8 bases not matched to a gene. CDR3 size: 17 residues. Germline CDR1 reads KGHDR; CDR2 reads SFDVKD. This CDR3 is CATSDELAGPNTGELFF. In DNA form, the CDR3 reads TGTGCCACCAGTGACGAATTAGCGGGACCAAACACCGGGGAGCTGTTTTTT.

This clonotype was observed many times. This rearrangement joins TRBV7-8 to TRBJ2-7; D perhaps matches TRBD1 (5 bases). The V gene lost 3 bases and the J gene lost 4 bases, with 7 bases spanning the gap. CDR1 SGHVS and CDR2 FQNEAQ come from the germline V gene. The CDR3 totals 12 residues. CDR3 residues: CASSFRQYEQYF. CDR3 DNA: TGTGCCAGCAGCTTTAGACAGTACGAGCAGTACTTC. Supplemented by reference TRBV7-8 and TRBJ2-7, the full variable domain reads GAGVSQSPRYKVAKRGQDVALRCDPISGHVSLFWYQQALGQGPEFLTYFQNEAQLDKSGLPSDRFFAERPEGSVSTLKIQRTQQEDSAVYLCASSFRQYEQYFGPGTRLTVT.

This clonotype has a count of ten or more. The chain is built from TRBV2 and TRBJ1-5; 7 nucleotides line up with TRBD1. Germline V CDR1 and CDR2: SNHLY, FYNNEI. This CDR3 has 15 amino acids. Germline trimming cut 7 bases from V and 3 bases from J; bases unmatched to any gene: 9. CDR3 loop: CASTQGGSNNQPQHF. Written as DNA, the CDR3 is TGTGCCAGCACCCAGGGGGGGAGTAACAATCAGCCCCAGCATTTT.